A single sample gave rise to the 16 T cell receptor beta chains below, sequenced in a study of T cell responses to AZD1222 COVID-19 vaccine. The table came from immunoSEQ multiplex PCR; TCRdb's copy has only in-frame clones and leaves some out. This repertoire shows about 73,000 clones, about 87% found once; its top ten account for around 20%. Sequenced material: peripheral blood, taken on day 0 of AZD1222 vaccination. These TCRs come from an adult in good health.

This chain uses TRBV5-1 with TRBJ2-7; D is perhaps TRBD1 (5 bases). Trimming took off 3 bases at V and 3 bases at J, with 10 bases between the two ends. The CDR3 spans 13 residues. CDR1 and CDR2 from the germline V gene are SGHRS and YFSETQ. In DNA form, the CDR3 reads TGCGCCAGCAGCTCAACCCAGGGCTACGAGCAGTACTTC. It codes for CASSSTQGYEQYF.

The rearrangement links TRBV7-9 to TRBJ2-1; 10 bases line up with TRBD2. The CDR3 consists of 18 residues. The trim removed 3 bases at V and 2 bases at J, leaving 10 bases unmatched. From germline, CDR1 is SEHNR and CDR2 FQNEAQ (reference sequence). CDR3 bases: TGTGCCAGCAGCTTCCCTAGCGGGAGAGGGGGTGCCTACAATGAGCAGTTCTTC. It is translated as CASSFPSGRGGAYNEQFF.

CDR3 loop: CASSTDYSPLHF. CDR3 bases: TGTGCCAGCAGTACGGACTATTCACCCCTCCACTTT. The genes are TRBV25-1 and TRBJ1-6; D call uncertain. In germline, CDR1 is MGHDK, CDR2 SYGVNS. Trimming stripped 5 bases from V and 8 bases from J, with 7 bases between. CDR3 size: 12 residues.

The chain links TRBV5-1 to TRBJ2-3; 13 nucleotides line up with TRBD2. V shed 4 bases, J shed 5 bases, and the junction held 16 bases outside the gene matches. There are 19 residues in the CDR3. Germline V gene lookup returns CDR1 SGHRS and CDR2 YFSETQ. The CDR3 DNA reads TGCGCCAGCAGCCTTCATATCGGGACTAGCGGGATTCTGATAGATACGCAGTATTTT. Translation: CASSLHIGTSGILIDTQYF.

This rearrangement joins TRBV6-4 to TRBJ2-1, with D possibly being TRBD1 (6 bases). Deletions cut 3 bases from V and 6 bases from J, with 9 bases between. CDR1 and CDR2 from the germline V gene are MRHNA and SNTAGT. The CDR3 has 13 amino acids. This CDR3 is CASSEDSINEQFF. The CDR3 DNA reads TGTGCCAGCAGTGAGGACAGTATCAATGAGCAGTTCTTC.

This chain joins TRBV19 and TRBJ2-1; 9 bases agree with TRBD2. With 3 bases clipped from V and 4 bases from J, the junction kept 7 bases outside the gene matches. CDR1 is LNHDA, CDR2 SQIVND, per germline (reference sequence). CDR3 size: 16 residues. CDR3 DNA sequence: TGTGCCAGTAGTATCATGACTAGCGGTGCTTACAATGAGCAGTTCTTC. Its protein product is CASSIMTSGAYNEQFF.

This rearrangement joins TRBV3-1 (or the pseudogene TRBV3-2) to TRBJ1-2; tentatively, D is TRBD1 (6 bases). This CDR3 contains 14 residues. V dropped 8 bases and J dropped 0 bases, with 13 bases sitting between them. Per germline, CDR1 LGHDT and CDR2 YNNKEL (reference sequence). CDR3 sequence reads: CASSGADTNYGYTF. For the CDR3, the DNA is TGTGCCAGCTCAGGGGCAGATACTAACTATGGCTACACCTTC.

The V and J genes are TRBV5-1 and TRBJ2-5; no reliable D call. Trimming took 0 bases from V and 5 from J, leaving 5 bases between them. The CDR3 is 12 residues long. Germline V gene data show CDR1 as SGHRS and CDR2 as YFSETQ. The CDR3 spells CASSLAMETQYF. The CDR3 DNA is TGCGCCAGCAGCTTGGCCATGGAGACCCAGTACTTC.

Many counts were recorded for this clone. The J gene is TRBJ2-7, the V gene TRBV4-1; TRBD1 or TRBD2 may be the D gene (5 bases each). V was clipped by 8 bases and J by 5 bases, with 16 bases between them. Germline V lookup: CDR1 MGHRA, CDR2 YSYEKL. There are 13 residues in the CDR3. The CDR3 region has the DNA TGCGCCAGCGGGAGATCGCAGGGCCACGAGCAGTACTTC. The encoded protein is CASGRSQGHEQYF.

This chain uses TRBV4-3 with TRBJ2-2, with D possibly being TRBD1 (5 bases). The germline V and J ends were trimmed by 0 bases and 4 bases, with 12 bases remaining between them. The CDR3 has 16 residues. Germline loops: CDR1 LGHNA, CDR2 YSLEER. CDR3: CASSQDPQARTGELFF. The CDR3 DNA reads as TGCGCCAGCAGCCAAGATCCACAGGCGCGCACCGGGGAGCTGTTTTTT.

The rearrangement links TRBV28 to TRBJ1-4, with D uncertain. V lost 5 bases, J lost 7 bases, and 8 bases lay in between. Germline assignment: CDR1 MDHEN and CDR2 SYDVKM. This CDR3 contains 12 residues. CDR3 coding DNA: TGTGCCAGCAGTCCCCTCAGTGAAAAACTGTTTTTT. Amino acid sequence: CASSPLSEKLFF.

This clone was observed once. V gene TRBV3-1 (or the pseudogene TRBV3-2) combines with J gene TRBJ2-2, with 7 bases fitting TRBD2. This CDR3 has 17 amino acids. Germline V lookup: CDR1 LGHDT, CDR2 YNNKEL (reference sequence). The J segment lost 10 bases and the V segment lost 3 bases, leaving 17 bases of the junction unmatched. CDR3 amino acids: CASSQGDGLDRHEELFF. The CDR3 nucleotides read TGTGCCAGCAGCCAGGGTGACGGACTAGATCGACACGAGGAGCTGTTTTTT.

This rearrangement joins TRBV30 to TRBJ2-6, with D unresolved. CDR3 length: 15 residues. Looked up from germline, CDR1 is GTSNPN and CDR2 is SVGIG (reference sequence). V shed 4 bases and J shed 2 bases, with 12 bases lying between them. The CDR3 reads CAWTSGRAGANVLTF. The CDR3 DNA follows: TGTGCCTGGACCTCCGGCCGAGCTGGGGCCAACGTCCTGACTTTC. Using reference TRBV30 and TRBJ2-6 for the parts outside the CDR3, the full variable domain is SQTIHQWPATLVQPVGSPLSLECTVEGTSNPNLYWYRQAAGRGLQLLFYSVGIGQISSEVPQNLSASRPQDRQFILSSKKLLLSDSGFYLCAWTSGRAGANVLTFGAGSRLTVL.

The chain links TRBV9 to TRBJ2-7, with TRBD1 matching 9 bases. V gave up 0 bases and J gave up 3 bases; unmatched junction bases: 4. The CDR3 is made up of 15 amino acids. In germline, CDR1 is SGDLS, CDR2 YYNGEE. The CDR3 region has the DNA TGTGCCAGCAGCGTAGACCCGACAGGGGGCTACGAGCAGTACTTC. Translation gives CASSVDPTGGYEQYF.

This clone was detected a few times. The CDR3 sequence: CATSDRDRSGGGYTF. The CDR3 DNA follows: TGTGCCACCAGTGATAGGGACAGATCAGGGGGAGGCTACACCTTC. The chain is built from TRBV24-1 and TRBJ1-2; TRBD1 matches 7 bases. Looked up from germline, CDR1 is KGHDR and CDR2 is SFDVKD. The CDR3 spans 15 residues. Trimming took 3 bases from V and 8 from J; bases not matched to a gene: 11.

The chain employs TRBV20-1 and TRBJ2-3; D may be TRBD1 (5 bases). Trimming took off 3 bases at V and 4 bases at J, with 17 bases between the two ends. The CDR3 covers 15 residues. In germline, CDR1 is DFQATT, CDR2 SNEGSKA (reference sequence). The CDR3 protein is CSASGALGRSDTQYF. CDR3 coding DNA: TGCAGTGCTAGTGGGGCCCTCGGCCGCTCAGATACGCAGTATTTT.